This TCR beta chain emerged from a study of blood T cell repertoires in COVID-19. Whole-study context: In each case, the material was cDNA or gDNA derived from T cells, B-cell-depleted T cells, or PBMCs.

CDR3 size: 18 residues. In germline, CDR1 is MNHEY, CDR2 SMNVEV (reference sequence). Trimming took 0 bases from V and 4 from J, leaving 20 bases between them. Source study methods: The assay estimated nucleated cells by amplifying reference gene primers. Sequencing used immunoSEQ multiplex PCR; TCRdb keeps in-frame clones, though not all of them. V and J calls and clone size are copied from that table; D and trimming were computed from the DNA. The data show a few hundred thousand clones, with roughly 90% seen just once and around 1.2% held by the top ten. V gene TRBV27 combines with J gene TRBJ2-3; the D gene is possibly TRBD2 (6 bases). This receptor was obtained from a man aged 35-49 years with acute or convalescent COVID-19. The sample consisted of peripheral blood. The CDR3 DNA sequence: TGTGCCAGCAGTTTATCGCAATTAGCGGTTCCGAGGGCAGATACGCAGTATTTT. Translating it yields CASSLSQLAVPRADTQYF.